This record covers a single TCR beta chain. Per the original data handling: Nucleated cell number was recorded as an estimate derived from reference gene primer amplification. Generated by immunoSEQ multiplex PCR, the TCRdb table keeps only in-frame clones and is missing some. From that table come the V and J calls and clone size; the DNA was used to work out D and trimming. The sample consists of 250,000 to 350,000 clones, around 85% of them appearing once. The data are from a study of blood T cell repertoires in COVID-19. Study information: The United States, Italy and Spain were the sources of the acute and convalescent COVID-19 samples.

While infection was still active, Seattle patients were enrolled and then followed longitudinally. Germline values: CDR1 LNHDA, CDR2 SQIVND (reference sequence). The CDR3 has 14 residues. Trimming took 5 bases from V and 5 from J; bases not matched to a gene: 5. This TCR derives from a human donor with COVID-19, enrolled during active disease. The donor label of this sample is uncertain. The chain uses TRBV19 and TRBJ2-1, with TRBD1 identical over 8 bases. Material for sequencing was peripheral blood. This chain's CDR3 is CASSPRQGNNEQFF. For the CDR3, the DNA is TGTGCCAGTAGTCCGAGACAGGGGAACAATGAGCAGTTCTTC.